This T cell receptor beta chain was sequenced in a study of T cells expressing NK-cell markers. Overall study: Sorted CD3+CD56+NKG2C+, CD3+CD56+NKG2C- and CD3+CD56-NKG2C+ T-cell subsets were beta-chain profiled. Just one sequenced donor of eight was HCMV-seronegative, while seven were seropositive. Points from the study as a whole: These clonotypes additionally ranked first within the CD3+CD56-NKG2C+ fraction of a handful of donors.

The length of the CDR3 is 13 residues. CDR1 is SGHTA and CDR2 is FQGNSA in the germline V gene. Details on this clonotype: Antigen unknown.

After re-calling the 5' RACE reads, TCRdb lists one entry per CDR3 protein, DNA absent. The table for this sample gives some 110,000 distinct CDR3 sequences. Material: blood T cells: a sorted CD56 or NKG2C T cell subset, CD4+ or CD8+ T cells, or bulk PBMC T cells (not recorded which). This receptor was identified in a woman aged 18 to 75 in good health. The rearrangement links TRBV7-2 to TRBJ2-7. CDR3 sequence: CASSYEVGYEQYF.